Presented here are 8 T cell receptor beta chains from one specimen sequenced in a study of blood T cell repertoires in COVID-19 (dated by TCRdb to 2020 to 2022). The library was made by the immunoSEQ multiplex PCR assay. Sourced from immuneACCESS, this table was stored by TCRdb with only in-frame sequences that have V and J called. A share of the clones is absent; for the studies checked, an unresolved V gene accounts for under half, and the remainder has no known explanation. Within this sample are some 150,000 clones, with around 85% of them counted one time only. Clones ranked in the top ten supply roughly 9.7% of the sample. The sample was peripheral blood. The source of these receptors is a woman aged 60-75 years with COVID-19, enrolled during active disease.

The chain employs TRBV28 and TRBJ1-4; 9 nucleotides line up with TRBD1. V trimming: 7 bases; J trimming: 7 bases; junction bases outside the gene matches: 10. This CDR3 contains 15 residues. CDR1 is MDHEN and CDR2 is SYDVKM in the germline V gene. CDR3 protein: CASILNRGLGEKLFF. The DNA of the CDR3 is TGTGCCAGCATCCTAAACAGGGGGCTAGGTGAAAAACTGTTTTTT.

The chain is built from TRBV5-1 and TRBJ2-7, with D possibly being TRBD1 (5 bases). Trimming cost V 0 bases and J 4 bases, with 17 bases left between them. The CDR3 is 16 amino acids. Germline assignment: CDR1 SGHRS and CDR2 YFSETQ. CDR3 nucleotide sequence: TGCGCCAGCAGCTTGGCCGGGCAGGGAAGTCCGTACGAGCAGTACTTC. Translating gives CASSLAGQGSPYEQYF.

The chain has TRBV10-3 and TRBJ1-4, with 7 bases that match TRBD1. From germline, CDR1 is ENHRY and CDR2 SYGVKD. This CDR3 is built from 12 residues. V dropped 8 bases and J dropped 8; count of bases not matched to a gene: 5. The CDR3 sequence is CAIGGTEEKLFF. The CDR3 DNA sequence: TGTGCCATCGGAGGGACAGAAGAAAAACTGTTTTTT.

In DNA, the CDR3 is TGCGCCAGCAGCTCATGGACTAGCGTGTACAATGAGCAGTTCTTC. Amino acids: CASSSWTSVYNEQFF. The chain has TRBV5-1 and TRBJ2-1; TRBD2 aligns across 9 bases. The ends lost 3 bases at V and 4 bases at J; junction bases unmatched: 5. This CDR3 has 15 residues. The germline CDR1 and CDR2 sequences are SGHRS and YFSETQ.

The sample holds many counts of this clone. This rearrangement joins TRBV4-2 to TRBJ2-2; D not resolved. The V and J ends lost 2 bases and 0 bases respectively, with 7 bases between them. The CDR3 runs to 15 residues. Germline CDR1 and CDR2: LGHNA and YNFKEQ. CDR3 nucleotides: TGTGCCAGCAGCCAATCCCCTCCGAACACCGGGGAGCTGTTTTTT. Translating gives CASSQSPPNTGELFF.

The chain recombines TRBV4-1 with TRBJ1-4; D might be TRBD1 (6 bases). Per germline, CDR1 MGHRA and CDR2 YSYEKL. Trimming stripped 5 bases from V and 0 bases from J, with 19 bases between. The CDR3 covers 18 residues. CDR3 DNA: TGCGCCAGCAGCTTAACCGGGGGGGGCGTCGCAACTAATGAAAAACTGTTTTTT. Its translation is CASSLTGGGVATNEKLFF.

The rearrangement uses TRBV24-1 and TRBJ2-1; 13 bases align to TRBD2. The CDR3 runs 19 residues. V dropped 6 bases and J dropped 1; count of bases not matched to a gene: 11. In germline, CDR1 is KGHDR, CDR2 SFDVKD. CDR3: CATSPPRTSGRGSYNEQFF. CDR3 in DNA: TGTGCCACCAGTCCCCCCCGGACTAGCGGGAGAGGGTCCTACAATGAGCAGTTCTTC.

CDR3 in amino acids: CASSGGLNTEAFF. The CDR3 nucleotides read TGTGCCAGCAGCGGAGGGTTGAACACTGAAGCTTTCTTT. This chain joins TRBV9 and TRBJ1-1; D is ambiguous. The CDR3 loop spans 13 amino acids. Germline CDR1 SGDLS, CDR2 YYNGEE. V lost 3 bases and J lost 0, with 6 bases in between. Filled out from reference TRBV9 and TRBJ1-1, the complete variable domain reads DSGVTQTPKHLITATGQRVTLRCSPRSGDLSVYWYQQSLDQGLQFLIQYYNGEERAKGNILERFSAQQFPDLHSELNLSSLELGDSALYFCASSGGLNTEAFFGQGTRLTVV.